This T cell receptor beta chain is from a study of cytomegalovirus exposure and HLA in healthy donors. Findings and limits, study-wide: In a later analysis, CMV-associated beta chains were mostly HLA-associated, it appeared. The availability of immune exposure information extended only to CMV serostatus. Association of 16,951 TCR beta sequences with HLA alleles was found at 0.05 false discovery rate in a later analysis.

Comments on this clone: Its target is unknown.

Germline V CDR1 and CDR2: SGDLS, YYNGEE. V gave up 4 bases and J gave up 1 base; unmatched junction bases: 2. This CDR3 has 13 amino acids. Use of 60 Vbeta and 13 Jbeta primers characterized the PCR. Clones were read by immunoSEQ multiplex PCR, and TCRdb kept only the in-frame ones, dropping some. The data hold hundreds of thousands of clones, with 60% to 85% observed a single time. V and J are TRBV9 and TRBJ2-7; 7 bases match TRBD1. Sequences were obtained from PBMCs. The receptor's source is a man aged 40-49 years in good health and CMV-seronegative. CDR3 loop: CASSLGQSYEQYF. The CDR3 nucleotides read TGTGCCAGCAGCCTGGGACAGTCCTACGAGCAGTACTTC.